This T cell receptor beta chain was recovered during a study of T cells after posttransplantation cyclophosphamide. Findings and limits, study-wide: After PTCy, TRB diversity resembled that of CNI/methotrexate controls. Later blood repertoires were often dominated by clones from the donor CD8+ memory compartment.

A word on this clone: What it binds is not known.

Cyclophosphamide on days +3 and +4 followed busulfan-fludarabine conditioning and a marrow graft. Data came from immunoSEQ multiplex PCR; TCRdb stores just in-frame clones and leaves some out. Of fewer than 13,000 clones in the sample, about 89% were seen once. The V end lost 7 bases, the J end lost 6 bases, and 13 bases lay between the germline ends. CDR1 is LNHDA and CDR2 is SQIVND in the germline V gene (reference sequence). The CDR3 sequence is 13 residues long. This TCR derives from a male patient in his thirties who received an allogeneic stem cell transplant from a related donor, was CMV-positive, and had acute GVHD only. Some of the T cells might come from the graft donor. Sequenced material: CD4+ T cells sorted from PBMCs, taken after allogeneic stem cell transplant with posttransplant cyclophosphamide. The gene calls are TRBV19 and TRBJ1-5; perhaps TRBD1 as D (5 bases). The CDR3 bases are TGTGCCAGTACCAACCCCGGGGGTCAGCCCCAGCATTTT. Its translation: CASTNPGGQPQHF.